The 23 T cell receptor beta chains reported below all come from one sample, sequenced in a study of cytomegalovirus exposure and HLA in healthy donors. Method: immunoSEQ multiplex PCR; TCRdb's copy keeps in-frame clones and lacks some. The table lists around 150,000 clones, 70% to 90% of them singletons. The sequencing sample was made of PBMCs. The receptor set was obtained from a young woman in good health and CMV-seropositive.

This clone was observed a single time. CDR3 bases: TGTGCCAGCAGCTTAGGACAGTCCAACTATGGCTACACCTTC. Protein product: CASSLGQSNYGYTF. The genes are TRBV11-2 and TRBJ1-2; perhaps TRBD1 as D (5 bases). Between the trimmed V and J ends, which lost 1 base and 2 bases, there was a span of 8 bases. Germline V gene data show CDR1 as SGHAT and CDR2 as FQNNGV. The CDR3 runs to 14 residues.

The chain couples TRBV6-5 to TRBJ1-2; no clear D gene. The CDR3 is 13 amino acids. Germline values: CDR1 MNHEY, CDR2 SVGAGI. The V end was cut by 6 bases, the J end by 4 bases, with 12 bases between. This CDR3 is CASSKFEGYGYTF. CDR3 bases: TGTGCCAGCAGCAAATTTGAGGGCTATGGCTACACCTTC.

The chain joins TRBV6-6 to TRBJ2-2; perhaps TRBD2 as D (6 bases). CDR1 is MNHNY, CDR2 SVGAGI, per germline (reference sequence). The CDR3 covers 12 residues. Trimming left V 6 bases short and J 7 bases short, with 9 bases between. CDR3 sequence: CASRRRGGELFF. DNA for the CDR3: TGTGCCAGCAGGAGGCGGGGCGGGGAGCTGTTTTTT.

The chain joins TRBV19 to TRBJ1-5; no reliable D call. The CDR3 sequence is 12 residues long. The V end lost 0 bases, the J end lost 7 bases, and 4 bases lay between the germline ends. Germline CDR1 is LNHDA and CDR2 is SQIVND (reference sequence). In DNA form, the CDR3 reads TGTGCCAGTAGTATAGAGCGACAGCCCCAGCATTTT. It translates to CASSIERQPQHF.

The CDR3 sequence is CASRIGLAGSYEQYF. CDR3 bases: TGTGCCAGCAGAATCGGACTAGCGGGGTCCTACGAGCAGTACTTC. The chain couples TRBV6-5 to TRBJ2-7, with 12 bases aligning to TRBD2. The V gene end was trimmed by 6 bases and the J gene end by 1 base; junction bases not matched to a gene: 4. The CDR3 is made up of 15 amino acids. CDR1 is MNHEY and CDR2 is SVGAGI in the germline V gene.

The gene calls are TRBV13 and TRBJ2-1; 8 bases map to TRBD2. The CDR3 consists of 13 residues. Germline CDR1 reads PRHDT; CDR2 reads FYEKMQ (reference sequence). V dropped 0 bases and J dropped 15; count of bases not matched to a gene: 7. This CDR3 is CASSLGPSGRPFF. The CDR3 nucleotides read TGTGCCAGCAGCTTAGGCCCCAGCGGGAGACCGTTCTTC.

The CDR3 DNA follows: TGCGCCAGCAGCTTAGCGGGAGGGCTATACGAGCAGTACTTC. It specifies CASSLAGGLYEQYF. The rearrangement joins TRBV5-1 to TRBJ2-7, with 10 nucleotides matching TRBD2. The V and J ends lost 2 bases and 4 bases, in that order; junction bases with no gene match: 3. There are 14 residues in the CDR3. Germline CDR1 SGHRS, CDR2 YFSETQ.

There are a few counts of this clone. The chain carries TRBV11-3 and TRBJ2-7, with D possibly matching TRBD2 (6 bases). The germline V gene has CDR1 SGHNT and CDR2 YENEEA. The CDR3 consists of 14 residues. Trimming took 2 bases from V and 0 from J, leaving 8 bases between them. The CDR3 DNA reads TGTGCCAGCAGCTTAATGCGGGGCTCCTACGAGCAGTACTTC. Translation: CASSLMRGSYEQYF.

The sample holds one count of this clone. The chain employs TRBV7-9 and TRBJ2-7, with D maybe TRBD2 (5 bases). The CDR3 runs to 13 residues. Per the germline V gene, CDR1 is SEHNR and CDR2 is FQNEAQ (reference sequence). V was cut by 1 base and J by 5 bases, with 9 bases left in between. The CDR3 region has the DNA TGTGCCAGCAGCTTAGACGGGAAGGACGAGCAGTACTTC. The encoded protein is CASSLDGKDEQYF.

This sequence joins TRBV11-2 and TRBJ1-4, with 9 positions matching TRBD1. The CDR3 covers 17 residues. Germline CDR1 is SGHAT and CDR2 is FQNNGV. The J segment lost 6 bases and the V segment lost 3 bases, leaving 11 bases of the junction unmatched. The CDR3 sequence: CASSFPGQGKWDEKLFF. The CDR3, as DNA: TGTGCCAGCAGCTTCCCGGGACAGGGTAAATGGGATGAAAAACTGTTTTTT.

The V and J genes are TRBV6-6 and TRBJ2-1; 10 bases are shared with TRBD2. J gave up 4 bases and V 6 bases, and 6 bases lay outside the gene matches. Germline V gene lookup returns CDR1 MNHNY and CDR2 SVGAGI (reference sequence). This CDR3 is 15 amino acids long. DNA of the CDR3: TGTGCCAGCAGATCTAGCGGGAGCAATTACAATGAGCAGTTCTTC. The encoded protein is CASRSSGSNYNEQFF.

The V and J genes are TRBV27 and TRBJ2-1, with 7 bases that match TRBD1. The CDR3 sequence is 13 residues long. Germline CDR1 MNHEY, CDR2 SMNVEV (reference sequence). Germline trimming cut 5 bases from V and 11 bases from J; bases unmatched to any gene: 9. The CDR3 DNA follows: TGTGCCAGCAGTGCCTCGACAGGGCCGAAGCAGTTCTTC. Protein: CASSASTGPKQFF.

This chain connects TRBV6-4 to TRBJ1-5; D remains unclear. The CDR3 covers 13 residues. The germline gives CDR1 MRHNA, CDR2 SNTAGT. V gave up 4 bases and J gave up 4 bases, with 8 bases separating them. In nucleotides, the CDR3 is TGTGCCAGCAGTGTGGGGAGAAATCAGCCCCAGCATTTT. Translated: CASSVGRNQPQHF.

The CDR3 spells CASSLRASGAYNEQFF. In nucleotides, the CDR3 is TGCGCCAGCAGCTTGAGGGCTAGCGGGGCCTACAATGAGCAGTTCTTC. The gene calls are TRBV5-1 and TRBJ2-1, with 9 bases matching TRBD2. CDR3 length: 16 amino acids. From germline, CDR1 is SGHRS and CDR2 YFSETQ. Trimming removed 1 base from V and 2 bases from J; junction bases left unmatched: 4.

V gene TRBV4-2 combines with J gene TRBJ2-7, with D perhaps matching TRBD2 (5 bases). The V end lost 1 base, the J end lost 2 bases, and 9 bases lay between the germline ends. The CDR3 consists of 14 residues. Per germline, CDR1 LGHNA and CDR2 YNFKEQ. The chain's CDR3 is CASSQVKEAYEQYF. CDR3 nucleotides: TGTGCCAGCAGCCAAGTTAAGGAGGCCTACGAGCAGTACTTC.

The chain employs TRBV4-2 and TRBJ2-7, with 9 bases fitting TRBD2. The germline gives CDR1 LGHNA, CDR2 YNFKEQ. Trimming removed 0 bases from V and 6 bases from J; junction bases left unmatched: 9. This CDR3 contains 16 residues. The chain's CDR3 is CASSQDSGSGRTEQYF. The CDR3 nucleotides read TGTGCCAGCAGCCAAGATTCCGGAAGCGGGAGGACCGAGCAGTACTTC.

The chain joins TRBV5-4 to TRBJ2-7, with a tentative D call TRBD1 (6 bases). From germline, CDR1 is SGHNT and CDR2 YYREEE (reference sequence). V was pared by 4 bases and J by 3 bases, with 14 bases between. The CDR3 consists of 14 residues. CDR3 residues: CASSRDTNLYEQYF. The CDR3 DNA is TGTGCCAGCAGCCGGGACACAAACCTCTACGAGCAGTACTTC.

The CDR3 here is CASSRDFSSYNEQFF. CDR3 nucleotides: TGCGCCAGCAGCCGGGACTTCAGCTCCTACAATGAGCAGTTCTTC. The V and J genes are TRBV5-1 and TRBJ2-1; perhaps TRBD2 as D (6 bases). This CDR3 spans 15 amino acids. Trimming stripped 4 bases from V and 0 bases from J, with 11 bases between. CDR1 and CDR2 (germline): SGHRS, YFSETQ.

The V and J genes are TRBV14 and TRBJ2-7, with 14 bases identical to TRBD2. The CDR3 sequence is 15 residues long. The V and J ends lost 0 bases and 7 bases, in that order; junction bases with no gene match: 2. Germline CDR1 SGHDN, CDR2 FVKESK. The CDR3 DNA is TGTGCCAGCAGCCAAGAGGGACTAGCGGGAGTGGAGCAGTACTTC. Translated, it gives CASSQEGLAGVEQYF.

The chain employs TRBV9 and TRBJ2-6; 7 bases match TRBD2. Germline-derived CDR1 and CDR2 are SGDLS and YYNGEE. The CDR3 extends over 15 amino acids. The junction had 4 bases not matched to a gene; V was cut back by 4 bases and J by 3 bases. In DNA, the CDR3 is TGTGCCAGCAGCCCCCGGGGGGATGGGGCCAACGTCCTGACTTTC. This translates into CASSPRGDGANVLTF.

V gene TRBV2 combines with J gene TRBJ1-4; tentatively, D is TRBD1 (5 bases). Germline CDR1 is SNHLY and CDR2 is FYNNEI. V was cut by 4 bases and J by 3 bases, with 6 bases left in between. The CDR3 consists of 13 residues. The CDR3 spells CASSGTPNEKLFF. In nucleotides, the CDR3 is TGTGCCAGCAGTGGGACACCTAATGAAAAACTGTTTTTT.

V usage is TRBV30 and J usage is TRBJ2-5; 8 bases match TRBD1. The CDR3 covers 13 residues. Germline trimming cut 4 bases from V and 3 bases from J; bases unmatched to any gene: 4. Germline CDR1 and CDR2: GTSNPN and SVGIG (reference sequence). CDR3 in amino acids: CAWTGTGKETQYF. The CDR3, as DNA: TGTGCCTGGACTGGGACAGGCAAAGAGACCCAGTACTTC.

The V call is TRBV11-2, the J call TRBJ2-5; 9 nucleotides line up with TRBD2. The CDR3 totals 15 residues. Trimming took 5 bases from V and 6 from J; bases not matched to a gene: 10. Germline CDR1 reads SGHAT; CDR2 reads FQNNGV. CDR3 sequence (DNA): TGTGCCAGCAGCCCGGGACTAGCAAGGTTGAAGACCCAGTACTTC. It specifies CASSPGLARLKTQYF.